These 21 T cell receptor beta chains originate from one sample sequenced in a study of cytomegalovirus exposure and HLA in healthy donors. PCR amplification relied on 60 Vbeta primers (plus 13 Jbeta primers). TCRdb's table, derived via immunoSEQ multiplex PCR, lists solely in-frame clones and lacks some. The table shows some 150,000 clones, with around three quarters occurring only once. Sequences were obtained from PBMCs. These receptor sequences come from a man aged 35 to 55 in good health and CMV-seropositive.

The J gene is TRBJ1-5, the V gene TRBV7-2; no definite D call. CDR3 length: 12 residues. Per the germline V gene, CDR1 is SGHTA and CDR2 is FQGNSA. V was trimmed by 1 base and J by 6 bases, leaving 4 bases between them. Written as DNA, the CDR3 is TGTGCCAGCAGCTTAGTCGGTCAGCCCCAGCATTTT. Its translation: CASSLVGQPQHF.

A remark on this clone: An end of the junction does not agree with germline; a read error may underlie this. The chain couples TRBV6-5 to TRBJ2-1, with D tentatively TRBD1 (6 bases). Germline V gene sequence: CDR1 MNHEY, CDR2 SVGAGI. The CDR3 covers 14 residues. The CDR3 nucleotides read TGTGCCAGCAGTGACCCGGGACAATACACTGAGCAGTTCTTC. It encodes CASSDPGQYTEQFF.

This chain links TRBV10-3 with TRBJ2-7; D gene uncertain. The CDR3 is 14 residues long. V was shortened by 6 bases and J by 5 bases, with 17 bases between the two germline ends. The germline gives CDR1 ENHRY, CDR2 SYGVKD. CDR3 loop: CAIRNLVGADEQYF. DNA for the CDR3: TGTGCCATCAGGAATCTAGTAGGTGCCGACGAGCAGTACTTC.

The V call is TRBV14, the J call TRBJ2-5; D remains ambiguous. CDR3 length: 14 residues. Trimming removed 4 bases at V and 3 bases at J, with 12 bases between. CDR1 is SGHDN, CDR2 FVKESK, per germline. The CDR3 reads CASSPRGTEETQYF. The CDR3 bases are TGTGCCAGCAGCCCTCGAGGAACGGAAGAGACCCAGTACTTC.

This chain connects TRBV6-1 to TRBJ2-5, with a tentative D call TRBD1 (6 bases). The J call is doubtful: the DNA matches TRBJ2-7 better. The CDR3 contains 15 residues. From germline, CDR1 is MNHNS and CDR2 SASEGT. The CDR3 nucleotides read TGTGCCAGCAGTGAAGTCGTAGGACAGAGATACGAGCAGTACTTC. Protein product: CASSEVVGQRYEQYF.

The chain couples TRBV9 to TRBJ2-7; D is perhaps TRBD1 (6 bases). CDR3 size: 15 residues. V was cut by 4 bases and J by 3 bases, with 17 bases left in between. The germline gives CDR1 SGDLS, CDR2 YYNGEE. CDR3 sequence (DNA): TGTGCCAGCAGCCTCCATGAGGACAGTTACTACGAGCAGTACTTC. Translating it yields CASSLHEDSYYEQYF.

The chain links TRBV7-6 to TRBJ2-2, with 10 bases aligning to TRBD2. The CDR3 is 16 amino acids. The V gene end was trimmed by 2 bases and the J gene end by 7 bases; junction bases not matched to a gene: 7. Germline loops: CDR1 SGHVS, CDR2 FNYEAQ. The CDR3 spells CASSLFPAGGVGELFF. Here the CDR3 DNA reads TGTGCCAGCAGCTTATTTCCAGCGGGGGGGGTCGGGGAGCTGTTTTTT.

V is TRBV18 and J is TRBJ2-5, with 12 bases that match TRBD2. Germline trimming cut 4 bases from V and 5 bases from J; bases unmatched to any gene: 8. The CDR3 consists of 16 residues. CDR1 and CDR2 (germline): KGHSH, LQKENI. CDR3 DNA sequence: TGTGCCAGCTCACTTACCGGACTAGCGGGACGGGAGACCCAGTACTTC. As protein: CASSLTGLAGRETQYF.

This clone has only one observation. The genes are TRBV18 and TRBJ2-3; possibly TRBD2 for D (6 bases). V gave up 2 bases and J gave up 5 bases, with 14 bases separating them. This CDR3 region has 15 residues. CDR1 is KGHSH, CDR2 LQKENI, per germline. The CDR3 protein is CASSPSQTGLDTQYF. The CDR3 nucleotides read TGTGCCAGCTCACCATCTCAAACGGGACTAGATACGCAGTATTTT.

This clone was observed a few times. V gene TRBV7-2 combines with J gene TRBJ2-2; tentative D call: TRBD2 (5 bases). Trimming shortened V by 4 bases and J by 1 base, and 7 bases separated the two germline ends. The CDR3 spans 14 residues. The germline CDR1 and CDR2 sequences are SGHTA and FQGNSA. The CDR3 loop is CASSSGVNTGELFF. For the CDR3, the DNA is TGTGCCAGCAGCTCCGGGGTGAACACCGGGGAGCTGTTTTTT.

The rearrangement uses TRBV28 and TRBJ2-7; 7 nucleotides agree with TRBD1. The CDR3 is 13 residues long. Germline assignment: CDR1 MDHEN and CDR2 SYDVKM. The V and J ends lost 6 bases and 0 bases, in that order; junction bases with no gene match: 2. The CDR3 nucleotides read TGTGCCAGCAGGACAGGGCCCTCCTACGAGCAGTACTTC. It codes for CASRTGPSYEQYF.

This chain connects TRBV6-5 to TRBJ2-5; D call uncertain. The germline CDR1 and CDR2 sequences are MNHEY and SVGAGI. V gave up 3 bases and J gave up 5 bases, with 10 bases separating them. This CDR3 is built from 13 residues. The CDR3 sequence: CASSYYHAETQYF. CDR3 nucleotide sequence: TGTGCCAGCAGTTATTACCACGCGGAGACCCAGTACTTC.

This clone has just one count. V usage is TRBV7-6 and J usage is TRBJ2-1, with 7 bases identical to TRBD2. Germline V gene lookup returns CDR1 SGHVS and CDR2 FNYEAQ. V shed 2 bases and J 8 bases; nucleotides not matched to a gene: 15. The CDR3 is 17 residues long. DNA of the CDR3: TGTGCCAGCAGCTTAATGTCTGCCGCGGGAGCACCCCATGAGCAGTTCTTC. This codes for CASSLMSAAGAPHEQFF.

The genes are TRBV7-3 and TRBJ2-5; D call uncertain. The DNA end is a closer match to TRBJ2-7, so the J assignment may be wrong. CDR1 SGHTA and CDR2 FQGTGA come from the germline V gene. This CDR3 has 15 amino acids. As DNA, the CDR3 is TGTGCCAGCAGCCGCGGCCGAGGTAGCTCCTACGAGCAGTACTTC. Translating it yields CASSRGRGSSYEQYF.

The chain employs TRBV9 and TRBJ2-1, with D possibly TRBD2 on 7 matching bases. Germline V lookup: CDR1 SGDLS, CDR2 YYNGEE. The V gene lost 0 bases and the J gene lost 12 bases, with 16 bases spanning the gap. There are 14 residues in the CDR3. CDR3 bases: TGTGCCAGCAGCGTAGAGGGGGGAGGCGGGGGGCAGTTCTTC. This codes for CASSVEGGGGGQFF. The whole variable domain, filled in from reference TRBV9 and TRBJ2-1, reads DSGVTQTPKHLITATGQRVTLRCSPRSGDLSVYWYQQSLDQGLQFLIQYYNGEERAKGNILERFSAQQFPDLHSELNLSSLELGDSALYFCASSVEGGGGGQFFGPGTRLTVL.

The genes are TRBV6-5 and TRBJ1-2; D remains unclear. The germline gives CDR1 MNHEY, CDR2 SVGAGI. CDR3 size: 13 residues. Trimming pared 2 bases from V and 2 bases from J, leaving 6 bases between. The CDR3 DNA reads TGTGCCAGCAGTTACGGCCAGAACTATGGCTACACCTTC. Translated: CASSYGQNYGYTF.

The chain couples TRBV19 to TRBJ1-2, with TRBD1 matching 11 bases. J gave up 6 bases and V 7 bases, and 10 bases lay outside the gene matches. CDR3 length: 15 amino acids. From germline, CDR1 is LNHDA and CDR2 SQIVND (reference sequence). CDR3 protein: CASTPDRGLNHGYTF. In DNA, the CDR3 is TGTGCCAGTACCCCGGACAGGGGGCTAAATCATGGCTACACCTTC.

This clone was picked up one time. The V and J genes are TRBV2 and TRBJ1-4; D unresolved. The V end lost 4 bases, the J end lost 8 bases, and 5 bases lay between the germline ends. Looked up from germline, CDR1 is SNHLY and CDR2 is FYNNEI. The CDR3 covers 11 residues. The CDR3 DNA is TGTGCCAGCAGTGCGCAGGAAAAACTGTTTTTT. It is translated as CASSAQEKLFF.

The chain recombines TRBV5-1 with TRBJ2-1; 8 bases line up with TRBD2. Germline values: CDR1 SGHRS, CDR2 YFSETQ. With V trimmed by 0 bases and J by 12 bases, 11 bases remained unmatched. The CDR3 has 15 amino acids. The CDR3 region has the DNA TGCGCCAGCAGCTTGGCTCTAGCGGGCACCGGACCGCAGTTCTTC. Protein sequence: CASSLALAGTGPQFF. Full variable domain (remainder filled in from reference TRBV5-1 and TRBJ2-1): KAGVTQTPRYLIKTRGQQVTLSCSPISGHRSVSWYQQTPGQGLQFLFEYFSETQRNKGNFPGRFSGRQFSNSRSEMNVSTLELGDSALYLCASSLALAGTGPQFFGPGTRLTVL.

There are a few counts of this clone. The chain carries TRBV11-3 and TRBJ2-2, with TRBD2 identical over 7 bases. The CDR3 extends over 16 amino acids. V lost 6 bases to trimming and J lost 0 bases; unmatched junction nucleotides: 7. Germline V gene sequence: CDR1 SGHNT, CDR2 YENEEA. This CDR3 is CASSSLAASNTGELFF. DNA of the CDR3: TGTGCCAGCAGTTCGCTAGCGGCCTCGAACACCGGGGAGCTGTTTTTT.

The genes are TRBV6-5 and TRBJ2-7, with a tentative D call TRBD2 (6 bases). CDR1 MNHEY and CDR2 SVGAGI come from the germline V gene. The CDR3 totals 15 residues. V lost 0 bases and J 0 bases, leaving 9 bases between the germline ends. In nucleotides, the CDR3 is TGTGCCAGCAGTTACTCTGGTAGCGGCTCCTACGAGCAGTACTTC. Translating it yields CASSYSGSGSYEQYF.